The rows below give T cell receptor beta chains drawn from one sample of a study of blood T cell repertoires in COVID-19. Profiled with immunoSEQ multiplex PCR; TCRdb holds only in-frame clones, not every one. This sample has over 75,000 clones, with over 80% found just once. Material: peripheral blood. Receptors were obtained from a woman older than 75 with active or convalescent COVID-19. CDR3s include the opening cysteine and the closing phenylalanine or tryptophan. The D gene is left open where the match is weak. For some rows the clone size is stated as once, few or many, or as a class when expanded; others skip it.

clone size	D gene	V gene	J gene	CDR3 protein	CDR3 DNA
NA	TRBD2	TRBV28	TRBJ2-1	CASSFPRAAGGSYNEQFF	TGTGCCAGCAGTTTTCCCAGGGCAGCGGGAGGCTCCTACAATGAGCAGTTCTTC
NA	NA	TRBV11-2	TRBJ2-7	CASSLVQDSKQYF	TGTGCCAGCAGCTTAGTACAGGACAGTAAGCAGTACTTC
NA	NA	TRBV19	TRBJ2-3	CASSMYSPKLTTDTQYF	TGTGCCAGTAGTATGTATAGTCCCAAGCTTACCACAGATACGCAGTATTTT
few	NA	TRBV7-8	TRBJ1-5	CASSLGPGNNQPQHF	TGTGCCAGCAGCTTAGGCCCAGGAAACAATCAGCCCCAGCATTTT
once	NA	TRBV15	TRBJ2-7	CATSRDPDREQYF	TGTGCCACCAGCAGAGATCCGGACAGAGAGCAGTACTTC
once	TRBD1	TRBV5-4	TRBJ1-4	CASSLYGTGNEKLFF	TGTGCCAGCTCGCTCTACGGGACAGGGAATGAAAAACTGTTTTTT
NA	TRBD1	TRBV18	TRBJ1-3	CASSPGQENTIYF	TGTGCCAGCTCACCCGGACAGGAAAACACCATATATTTT
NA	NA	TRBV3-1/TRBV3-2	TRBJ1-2	CASSQVEGYGYTF	TGTGCCAGCAGCCAAGTGGAGGGCTATGGCTACACCTTC
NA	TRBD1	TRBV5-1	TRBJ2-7	CASSLGRTGNGEQYF	TGCGCCAGCAGCTTGGGACGGACAGGGAATGGCGAGCAGTACTTC
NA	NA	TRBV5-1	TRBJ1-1	CASSLGENTEAFF	TGCGCCAGCAGCTTGGGAGAGAACACTGAAGCTTTCTTT
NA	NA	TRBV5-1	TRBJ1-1	CASSPPGEGEAFF	TGCGCCAGCAGCCCCCCCGGAGAGGGCGAAGCTTTCTTT
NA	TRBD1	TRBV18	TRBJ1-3	CASSRGQLSSGNTIYF	TGTGCCAGCTCGAGGGGGCAGCTGAGTTCTGGAAACACCATATATTTT
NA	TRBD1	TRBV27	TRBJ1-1	CASSLSSTGARTEAFF	TGTGCCAGCAGTTTATCTTCGACAGGGGCGAGAACTGAAGCTTTCTTT
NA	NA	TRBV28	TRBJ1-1	CASSQALMNTEAFF	TGTGCCAGCAGCCAGGCCCTAATGAACACTGAAGCTTTCTTT
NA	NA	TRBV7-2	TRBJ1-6	CASSLETPVSPLHF	TGTGCCAGCAGCTTAGAAACCCCAGTTTCACCCCTCCACTTT
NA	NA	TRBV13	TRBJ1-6	CASSRGGRVNSPLHF	TGTGCCAGCAGCCGGGGGGGCAGGGTCAATTCACCCCTCCACTTT
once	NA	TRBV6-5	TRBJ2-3	CASGPGNGGTDTQYF	TGTGCCAGCGGTCCAGGGAATGGGGGCACAGATACGCAGTATTTT
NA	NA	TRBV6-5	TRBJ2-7	CASSYSSSQGSYEQYF	TGTGCCAGCAGTTACTCGAGTAGTCAGGGTAGCTACGAGCAGTACTTC
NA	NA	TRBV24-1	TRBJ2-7	CATSDYTGVVSYEQYF	TGTGCCACCAGTGATTACACGGGAGTGGTCTCCTACGAGCAGTACTTC
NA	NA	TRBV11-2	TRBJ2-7	CASSLDGWGLTYEQYF	TGTGCCAGCAGCTTAGATGGATGGGGACTGACCTACGAGCAGTACTTC
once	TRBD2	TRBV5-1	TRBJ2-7	CASSLGGTSDYEQYF	TGCGCCAGCAGCTTGGGCGGGACTAGCGACTACGAGCAGTACTTC
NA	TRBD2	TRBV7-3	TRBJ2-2	CASSPRLAGNLGELFF	TGTGCCAGCAGCCCGAGACTAGCGGGGAACCTCGGGGAGCTGTTTTTT
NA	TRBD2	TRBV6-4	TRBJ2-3	CASSDTSGGTDTQYF	TGTGCCAGCAGTGACACTAGCGGGGGGACAGATACGCAGTATTTT
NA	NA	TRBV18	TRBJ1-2	CASSPSTVWGYTF	TGTGCCAGCTCACCGAGCACAGTTTGGGGCTACACCTTC
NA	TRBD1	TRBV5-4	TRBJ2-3	CASSRDRASSGDTQYF	TGTGCCAGCAGCCGGGACAGGGCCTCCTCGGGGGATACGCAGTATTTT
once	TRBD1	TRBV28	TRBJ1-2	CASSFPTQGRGYTF	TGTGCCAGCAGTTTTCCCACACAGGGGAGAGGCTACACCTTC
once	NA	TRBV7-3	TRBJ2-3	CASSLTGPDTQYF	TGTGCCAGCAGCTTAACGGGCCCAGATACGCAGTATTTT
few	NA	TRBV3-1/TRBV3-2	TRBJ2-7	CASSQNFGASEQYF	TGTGCCAGCAGCCAGAATTTTGGGGCCTCCGAGCAGTACTTC
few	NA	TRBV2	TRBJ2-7	CASREQGTAEQYF	TGTGCCAGCAGGGAACAGGGTACGGCCGAGCAGTACTTC
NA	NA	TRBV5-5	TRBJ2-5	CASSPRGVQETQYF	TGTGCCAGCAGCCCTCGGGGTGTACAAGAGACCCAGTACTTC
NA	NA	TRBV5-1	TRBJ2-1	CASSPVGFLGSEQFF	TGCGCCAGCAGCCCCGTAGGCTTTTTGGGGAGTGAGCAGTTCTTC
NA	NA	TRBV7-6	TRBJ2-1	CASSQGAGPDHEQFF	TGTGCCAGCAGCCAGGGTGCAGGTCCGGACCATGAGCAGTTCTTC
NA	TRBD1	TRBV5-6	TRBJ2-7	CASSFAGTGLSYEQYF	TGTGCCAGCAGCTTCGCCGGGACAGGGCTATCCTACGAGCAGTACTTC
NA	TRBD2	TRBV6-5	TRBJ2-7	CASSRAGVPGEQYF	TGTGCCAGCAGTAGAGCGGGAGTTCCCGGCGAGCAGTACTTC
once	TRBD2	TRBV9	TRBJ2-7	CASSTSGGSRLSEQYF	TGTGCCAGCAGCACTAGCGGCGGGAGCCGACTTAGCGAGCAGTACTTC
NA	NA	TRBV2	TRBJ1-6	CASRVTVSPLHF	TGTGCCAGCAGGGTGACAGTTTCACCCCTCCACTTT
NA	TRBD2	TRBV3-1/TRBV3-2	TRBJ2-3	CASSLTSGGPPSTDTQYF	TGTGCCAGCAGTCTCACTAGCGGGGGGCCACCAAGCACAGATACGCAGTATTTT
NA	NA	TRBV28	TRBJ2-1	CASSFRDWEQFF	TGTGCCAGCAGTTTCCGGGACTGGGAGCAGTTCTTC
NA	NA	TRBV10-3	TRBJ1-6	CASNGVPRDSPLHF	TGTGCCTCCAATGGGGTACCCAGGGATTCACCCCTCCACTTT
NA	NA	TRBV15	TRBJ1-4	CATSRDGRREKLFF	TGTGCCACCAGCAGAGACGGTAGGAGGGAAAAACTGTTTTTT
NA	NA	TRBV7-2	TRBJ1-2	CASSSRGSGGGYTF	TGTGCCAGCAGTTCCCGAGGGTCGGGTGGTGGCTACACCTTC
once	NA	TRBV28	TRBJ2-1	CASPPGGSAFYNEQFF	TGTGCCAGCCCCCCTGGTGGGAGTGCTTTCTACAATGAGCAGTTCTTC
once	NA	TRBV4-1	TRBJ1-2	CASSQSPNYGYTF	TGCGCCAGCAGCCAATCCCCAAACTATGGCTACACCTTC
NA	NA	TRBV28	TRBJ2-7	CASSLGQSYEQYF	TGTGCCAGCAGTCTTGGACAGTCCTACGAGCAGTACTTC
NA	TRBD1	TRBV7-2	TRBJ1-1	CASSPGQGARAFF	TGTGCCAGCAGCCCCGGACAGGGGGCGCGAGCTTTCTTT
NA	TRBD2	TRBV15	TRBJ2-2	CATSRDYVLSSGEGELFF	TGTGCCACCAGCAGAGACTATGTCTTGTCTAGCGGGGAAGGGGAGCTGTTTTTT
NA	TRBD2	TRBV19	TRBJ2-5	CASSQTSAQETQYF	TGTGCCAGTAGCCAGACTAGCGCCCAAGAGACCCAGTACTTC
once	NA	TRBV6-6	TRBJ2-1	CASRGDIDGSYNEQFF	TGTGCCAGCAGGGGGGACATAGACGGCTCCTACAATGAGCAGTTCTTC
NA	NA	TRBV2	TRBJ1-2	CASSERLPGANYGYTF	TGTGCCAGCAGTGAACGGCTCCCAGGCGCCAACTATGGCTACACCTTC
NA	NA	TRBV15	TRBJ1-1	CATSTSAREFF	TGTGCCACCAGCACCAGCGCTAGAGAGTTCTTT
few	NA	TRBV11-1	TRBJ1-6	CASSLEMGSPLHF	TGTGCCAGCAGCTTAGAAATGGGCTCACCCCTCCACTTT
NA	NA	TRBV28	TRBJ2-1	CASRPNSPDWTYNEQFF	TGTGCCAGCAGGCCGAATTCACCTGACTGGACCTACAATGAGCAGTTCTTC
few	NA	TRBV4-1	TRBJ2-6	CASSPVVPGANVLTF	TGCGCCAGCAGCCCGGTGGTCCCTGGGGCCAACGTCCTGACTTTC
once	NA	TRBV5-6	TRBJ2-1	CASSSPALPWRGYNEQFF	TGTGCCAGCAGCTCCCCGGCCTTACCCTGGAGAGGGTACAATGAGCAGTTCTTC